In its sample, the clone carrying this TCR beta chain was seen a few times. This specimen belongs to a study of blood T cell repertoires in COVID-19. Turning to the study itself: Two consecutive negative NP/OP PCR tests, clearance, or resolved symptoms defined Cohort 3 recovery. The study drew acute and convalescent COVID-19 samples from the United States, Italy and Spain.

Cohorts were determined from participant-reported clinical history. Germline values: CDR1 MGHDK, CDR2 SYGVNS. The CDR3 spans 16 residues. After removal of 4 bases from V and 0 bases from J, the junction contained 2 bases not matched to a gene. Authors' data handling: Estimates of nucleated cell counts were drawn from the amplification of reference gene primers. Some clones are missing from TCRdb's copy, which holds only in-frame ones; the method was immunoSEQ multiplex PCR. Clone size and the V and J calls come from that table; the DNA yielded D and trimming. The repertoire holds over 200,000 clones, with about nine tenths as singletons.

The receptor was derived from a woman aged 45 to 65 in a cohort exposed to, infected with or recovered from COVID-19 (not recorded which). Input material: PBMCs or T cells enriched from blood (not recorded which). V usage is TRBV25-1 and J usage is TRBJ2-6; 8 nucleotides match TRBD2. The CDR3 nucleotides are TGTGCCAGCAGTGCGGGGGGGAGCTCTGGGGCCAACGTCCTGACTTTC. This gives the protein CASSAGGSSGANVLTF.